This T cell receptor (beta chain) was captured in a study of T cell changes during pregnancy in multiple sclerosis. Sequencing was performed with immunoSEQ multiplex PCR; in TCRdb, only in-frame clones are kept and a portion is missing. The sample includes fewer than 90,000 clones, about 93% of them seen just once. There are 16 residues in the CDR3. The J segment lost 0 bases and the V segment lost 5 bases, leaving 9 bases of the junction unmatched. Germline CDR1 is LNHDA and CDR2 is SQIVND (reference sequence). Here the sequenced sample was peripheral blood, taken after pregnancy. V usage is TRBV19 and J usage is TRBJ1-1, with 7 bases identical to TRBD1. This TCR was sampled from a female donor in good health, enrolled as a control in a pregnancy study. The CDR3 sequence: CASSRDREGVNTEAFF. CDR3 in DNA: TGTGCCAGTAGTCGAGACAGGGAAGGGGTGAACACTGAAGCTTTCTTT.